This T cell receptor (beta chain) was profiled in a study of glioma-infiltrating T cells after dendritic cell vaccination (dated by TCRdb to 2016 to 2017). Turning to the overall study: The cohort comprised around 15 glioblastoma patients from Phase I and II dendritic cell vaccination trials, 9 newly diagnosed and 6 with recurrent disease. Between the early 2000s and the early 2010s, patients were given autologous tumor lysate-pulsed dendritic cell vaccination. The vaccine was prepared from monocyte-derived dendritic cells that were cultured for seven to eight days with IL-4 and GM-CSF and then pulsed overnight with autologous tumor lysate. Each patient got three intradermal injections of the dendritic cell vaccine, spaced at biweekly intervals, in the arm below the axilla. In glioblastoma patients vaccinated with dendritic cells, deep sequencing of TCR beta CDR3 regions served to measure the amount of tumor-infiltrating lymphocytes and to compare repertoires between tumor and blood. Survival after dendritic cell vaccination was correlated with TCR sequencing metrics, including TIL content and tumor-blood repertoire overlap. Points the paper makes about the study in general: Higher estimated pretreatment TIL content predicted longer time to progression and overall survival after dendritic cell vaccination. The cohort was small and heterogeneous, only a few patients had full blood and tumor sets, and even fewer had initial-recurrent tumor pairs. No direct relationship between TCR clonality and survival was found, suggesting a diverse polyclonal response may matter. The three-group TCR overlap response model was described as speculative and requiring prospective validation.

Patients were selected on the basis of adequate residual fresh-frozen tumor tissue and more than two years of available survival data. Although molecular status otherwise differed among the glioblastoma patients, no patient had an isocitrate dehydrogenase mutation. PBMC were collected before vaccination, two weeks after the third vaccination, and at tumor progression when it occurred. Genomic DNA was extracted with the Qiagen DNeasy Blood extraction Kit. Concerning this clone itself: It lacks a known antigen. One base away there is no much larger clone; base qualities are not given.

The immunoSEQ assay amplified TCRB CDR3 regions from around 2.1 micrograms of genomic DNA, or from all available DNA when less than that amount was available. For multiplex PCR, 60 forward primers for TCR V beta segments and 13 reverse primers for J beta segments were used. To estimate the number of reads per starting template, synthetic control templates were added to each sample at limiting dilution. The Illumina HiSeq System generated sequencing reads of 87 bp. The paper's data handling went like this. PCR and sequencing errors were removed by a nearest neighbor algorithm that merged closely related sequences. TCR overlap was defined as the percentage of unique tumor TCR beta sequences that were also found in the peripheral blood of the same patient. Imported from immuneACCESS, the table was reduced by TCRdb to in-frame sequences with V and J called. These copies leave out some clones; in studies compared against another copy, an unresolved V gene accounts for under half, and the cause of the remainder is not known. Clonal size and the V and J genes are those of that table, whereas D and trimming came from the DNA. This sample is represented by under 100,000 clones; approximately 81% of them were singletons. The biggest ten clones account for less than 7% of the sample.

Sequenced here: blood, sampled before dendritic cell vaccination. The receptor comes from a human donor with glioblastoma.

The DNA is as follows: TGTGCCAGCAGCCCTTCACCGGGACAGGGTGGAGGTAATAACTATGGCTACACCTTC. Its protein product is CASSPSPGQGGGNNYGYTF. Recombination connected TRBV7-9 to TRBJ1-2; TRBD1 lines up with 9 middle nucleotides. From its cysteine to its phenylalanine, the CDR3 spans 19 amino acids. Of the read, only the CDR3 DNA is kept; its 57 bases are in frame from base 1. Trimming accounts for 5 bases at V and 1 base at J, while the number of junction bases matched to no gene is 17. As encoded in the germline V gene (reference sequence), CDR1 is SEHNR while CDR2 is FQNEAQ.